A selection of T cell receptor beta chains follows, all from one sample in a study of T cell responses to AZD1222 COVID-19 vaccine. Produced via immunoSEQ multiplex PCR; TCRdb's table is partial and in-frame only. The sample has 65,000 to 85,000 clones; 70% to 90% are singletons. Specimen: peripheral blood, collected on day 0 of AZD1222 vaccination. Receptors were obtained from an adult in good health. The CDR3 runs from the conserved cysteine through the conserved F or W. A D gene is named only where the DNA matches it firmly. Some rows have no size entry. The others give once, few or many, or a class for an expanded clone.

V	J	D	size	length	DNA	CDR3
TRBV5-5	TRBJ2-3	TRBD1	.	16	TGTGCCAGCAGCTTGGTGTCCGGGACAGGGGGCGATACGCAGTATTTT	CASSLVSGTGGDTQYF
TRBV28	TRBJ1-2	.	.	12	TGTGCCAGCAGCGAAGGGCGGAAAGGCTACACCTTC	CASSEGRKGYTF
TRBV28	TRBJ2-5	TRBD2	once	15	TGTGCCAGCAGGGCTTTACGGGAGGCAGAAGAGACCCAGTACTTC	CASRALREAEETQYF
TRBV7-6	TRBJ2-1	TRBD2	once	15	TGTGCCAGCATTGGACTAGCGGGAGGCCTCAATGAGCAGTTCTTC	CASIGLAGGLNEQFF
TRBV28	TRBJ1-5	.	.	13	TGTGCCAGCAGTCCCCTCGGCAATCAGCCCCAGCATTTT	CASSPLGNQPQHF
TRBV7-8	TRBJ2-5	.	.	14	TGTGCCAGCAGCTTAGAGGAGTTCCAAGAGACCCAGTACTTC	CASSLEEFQETQYF
TRBV3-1/TRBV3-2	TRBJ2-7	.	once	15	TGTGCCAGCAGCTCCACGCAAGGGTGGGGCAACGAGCAGTACTTC	CASSSTQGWGNEQYF
TRBV28	TRBJ2-3	TRBD1	.	12	TGTGCCAGCGAAGGGGGCGCAAATACGCAGTATTTT	CASEGGANTQYF
TRBV28	TRBJ1-2	.	.	15	TGTGCCAGCAGTTTGGGCCGTAGCGGGGACTATGGCTACACCTTC	CASSLGRSGDYGYTF
TRBV4-1	TRBJ2-7	TRBD2	few	15	TGCGCCAGCAGCCAAGCGGAAGCGGGAATAGGTGAGCAGTACTTC	CASSQAEAGIGEQYF
TRBV20-1	TRBJ2-7	.	.	11	TGCAGTGCTAGACTAGCTTACGAGCAGTACTTC	CSARLAYEQYF
TRBV14	TRBJ1-2	.	.	16	TGTGCCAGCAGCCAAGATTTGTATCCAGGGTCGGGGGGCTACACCTTC	CASSQDLYPGSGGYTF
TRBV18	TRBJ1-2	.	.	14	TGTGCCAGCTCACCGCAAATAACTGGCTATGGCTACACCTTC	CASSPQITGYGYTF
TRBV6-2/TRBV6-3	TRBJ1-2	.	.	12	TGTGCCAGCAGTAACGCTGGTTCTGGCTACACCTTC	CASSNAGSGYTF
TRBV2	TRBJ1-6	.	.	12	TGTGCCAGCAGTGATAGCAATTCACCCCTCCACTTT	CASSDSNSPLHF
TRBV7-8	TRBJ2-1	TRBD1	.	14	TGTGCCAGCAGCTTCACAGGGGGCTTATACGAGCAGTTCTTC	CASSFTGGLYEQFF
TRBV3-1/TRBV3-2	TRBJ2-5	.	.	11	TGTGCCAGCAGCCAAGGAGAGACCCAGTACTTC	CASSQGETQYF
TRBV7-2	TRBJ1-1	.	.	15	TGTGCCAGCAGCCATGGACAGAATATGAACACTGAAGCTTTCTTT	CASSHGQNMNTEAFF
TRBV19	TRBJ1-4	TRBD1	.	15	TGTGCCAGTAGTATCGAGGGACAGCCGAATGAAAAACTGTTTTTT	CASSIEGQPNEKLFF
TRBV2	TRBJ2-1	.	.	16	TGTGCCAGCAGAGGCTCGGGGCCGAGCTCCTACAATGAGCAGTTCTTC	CASRGSGPSSYNEQFF
TRBV5-1	TRBJ1-5	.	few	15	TGCGCCAGCAGTGCGGGGGGGCTTGGAAATCAGCCCCAGCATTTT	CASSAGGLGNQPQHF
TRBV20-1	TRBJ2-2	.	.	11	TGCAGTGCCACCTTTGGCGGGGAGCTGTTTTTT	CSATFGGELFF
TRBV14	TRBJ1-1	.	few	14	TGTGCCAGCAGCCAAGATGAACGGGGATCGGAAGCTTTCTTT	CASSQDERGSEAFF